These T cell receptor beta chains were read from a single sample in a study of blood T cell repertoires in COVID-19. Profiling relied on immunoSEQ multiplex PCR, and the TCRdb table lists in-frame clones only, not all of them. This table has about 230,000 clones, 83% appearing once. The sequenced material came from peripheral blood. The receptors shown here come from a woman between 45 and 60 years old with acute or convalescent COVID-19. Each CDR3 is given with its conserved first and last residue. A D gene is named only where the DNA matches it firmly. Size is omitted from some rows. Given values are once, few, many or a class for expanded clones.

NA	TRBV4-1	once	TRBJ1-3	TGCGCCAGCAGCCAAGATCCAGGTGCTGGAAACACCATATATTTT	CASSQDPGAGNTIYF
TRBD2	TRBV28	once	TRBJ2-1	TGTGCCAGTATCAAAACGGGACTAGCGGGATCCCCCTACAATGAGCAGTTCTTC	CASIKTGLAGSPYNEQFF
NA	TRBV6-2/TRBV6-3	few	TRBJ2-3	TGTGCCAGCAGTTACTCCTACTCCTCCCCCACAGATACGCAGTATTTT	CASSYSYSSPTDTQYF
NA	TRBV27	NA	TRBJ2-3	TGTGCCAGCAGTTTCGGGGGTACGCAGTATTTT	CASSFGGTQYF
TRBD2	TRBV5-1	NA	TRBJ2-1	TGCGCCAGCAGTAGAGGGGCGGGAGGGCCTGAGGATGAGCAGTTCTTC	CASSRGAGGPEDEQFF
TRBD2	TRBV11-2	once	TRBJ2-5	TGTGCCAGCAGCTCTCTGACTAGCGGGGGGGAAGCCCAGTACTTC	CASSSLTSGGEAQYF
NA	TRBV7-9	few	TRBJ1-2	TGTGCCAGCAGCTTAACGGGTACCGGCTACACCTTC	CASSLTGTGYTF
TRBD1	TRBV5-1	once	TRBJ1-1	TGCGCCAGCAGCTTGGCACAGGGGCACGACACTGAAGCTTTCTTT	CASSLAQGHDTEAFF
TRBD2	TRBV9	NA	TRBJ2-3	TGTGCCAGCAGCGTAACTAGCGGGGGATTCGATACGCAGTATTTT	CASSVTSGGFDTQYF
NA	TRBV24-1	NA	TRBJ1-2	TGTGCCACCAGTAGGCAGGGAAACTATGGCTACACCTTC	CATSRQGNYGYTF
NA	TRBV5-1	NA	TRBJ2-1	TGCGCCAGCAGCTCCACTAGCAGGATGAAGTTCTTC	CASSSTSRMKFF
TRBD1	TRBV7-9	NA	TRBJ2-7	TGTGCCAGCAGCTTAGGGACAGGGGGCGAGCAGTACTTC	CASSLGTGGEQYF
NA	TRBV3-1/TRBV3-2	NA	TRBJ2-3	TGTGCCAGCAGCCAAGATAGGGGCGGGGGCCCAAGCACAGATACGCAGTATTTT	CASSQDRGGGPSTDTQYF
NA	TRBV19	NA	TRBJ1-1	TGTGCCAGTAGTATAGCGCAGGGTCACACTGAAGCTTTCTTT	CASSIAQGHTEAFF
NA	TRBV3-1/TRBV3-2	NA	TRBJ2-7	TGTGCCAGCAGCCAACATTACGAGCAGTACTTC	CASSQHYEQYF
NA	TRBV6-5	NA	TRBJ2-1	TGTGCCACCAACCCGTATAGGGGGAATGAGCAGTTCTTC	CATNPYRGNEQFF
NA	TRBV5-1	NA	TRBJ1-1	TGCGCCAGCAGCCGTGACAGTGGCGGTAAAAACACTGAAGCTTTCTTT	CASSRDSGGKNTEAFF
TRBD2	TRBV4-2	NA	TRBJ2-5	TGTGCCAGCAGCCAATTACTGGCGGGGGGTAGGCGAGAGACCCAGTACTTC	CASSQLLAGGRRETQYF
NA	TRBV7-2	NA	TRBJ1-6	TGTGCCAGCAAGGGGGTCAACTCCTATAATTCACCCCTCCACTTT	CASKGVNSYNSPLHF
NA	TRBV11-2	NA	TRBJ1-2	TGTGCCAGCAGGCCCGCGGGGGGTGACTATGGCTACACCTTC	CASRPAGGDYGYTF
NA	TRBV28	NA	TRBJ1-6	TGTGCCAGCAATGAACTGACAGGAGGCTCACCCCTCCACTTT	CASNELTGGSPLHF
NA	TRBV5-5	once	TRBJ2-7	TGTGCCAGCAGCCTAGGGCCGAGGGTTGGAGAGCAGTACTTC	CASSLGPRVGEQYF
NA	TRBV24-1	NA	TRBJ2-3	TGTGCCACCAGTGATTTCCAGGGCGTAGCAGATACGCAGTATTTT	CATSDFQGVADTQYF
NA	TRBV2	NA	TRBJ2-7	TGTGCCAGCAGTGAACAAGGGGCCGAAGTCAACGAGCAGTACTTC	CASSEQGAEVNEQYF
NA	TRBV5-1	many	TRBJ2-2	TGCGCCAGCAGCTTCATAGCGAACACCGGGGAGCTGTTTTTT	CASSFIANTGELFF
NA	TRBV28	NA	TRBJ2-5	TGTGCCAGCAGTTCGCCCTCTCGACAGCTAGGGTCCCTCGAGACCCAGTACTTC	CASSSPSRQLGSLETQYF
NA	TRBV18	NA	TRBJ1-2	TGTGCCAGCTCAGGGGGCCTGGGCTATGGCTACACCTTC	CASSGGLGYGYTF
TRBD1	TRBV2	few	TRBJ1-6	TGTGCCAGCCGCTCCGGGACAGGGACGCGCTCACCCCTCCACTTT	CASRSGTGTRSPLHF